What follows are 25 T cell receptor beta chains derived from one specimen sequenced in a study of identical twins. MiXCR, run by TCRdb on the 5' RACE reads, gives a single entry per CDR3 protein. The top ten clones hold 0.98% of a sample with roughly 490,000 distinct CDR3 sequences, around 15% of them seen once. A further study also used this sample, focusing on yellow fever vaccine responses in identical twins.

The specimen sequenced was CD4+ T cells sorted from blood. These receptors were taken from a woman aged 18-35 years in good health.

This clonotype was seen a handful of times. The V call is TRBV7-3, the J call TRBJ2-2; maybe TRBD1 (6 bases). V gave up 5 bases and J gave up 1 base, with 11 bases separating them. Germline V gives CDR1 SGHTA, CDR2 FQGTGA. This CDR3 spans 15 amino acids. CDR3 residues: CASSPGHRNTGELFF. The CDR3 DNA sequence: TGTGCCAGCAGCCCGGGACACCGGAACACCGGGGAGCTGTTTTTT.

This clonotype was counted between two and nine times. The CDR3 sequence: CASSPRTGGWSPLHF. The DNA for the CDR3 is TGTGCCAGCAGCCCCCGGACAGGGGGTTGGTCACCCCTCCACTTT. The V gene is TRBV3-1, the J gene TRBJ1-6; 10 nucleotides match TRBD1. The V and J ends lost 4 bases and 10 bases, in that order; junction bases with no gene match: 7. The CDR3 extends over 15 amino acids. Germline V gives CDR1 LGHDT, CDR2 YNNKEL (reference sequence).

This clonotype was observed a handful of times. The genes are TRBV12-5 and TRBJ2-5; tentative D call: TRBD2 (5 bases). V lost 3 bases and J 5 bases, leaving 10 bases between the germline ends. CDR3 length equals 13 residues. From germline, CDR1 is LGHNT and CDR2 FRNRAP. As DNA, the CDR3 is TGTGCTAGTGGTTTCGGGGTTGGGGAGACCCAGTACTTC. Its protein is CASGFGVGETQYF.

Many counts were recorded for this clonotype. The chain couples TRBV5-1 to TRBJ2-5, with D unresolved. CDR3 length equals 11 residues. Trimming left V 3 bases short and J 8 bases short, with 8 bases between. Germline V lookup: CDR1 SGHRS, CDR2 YFSETQ. The CDR3 here is CASSSGTTQYF. Written as DNA, the CDR3 is TGCGCCAGCAGCTCAGGAACCACCCAGTACTTC.

This rearrangement joins TRBV20-1 to TRBJ2-3; 10 nucleotides line up with TRBD2. The CDR3 extends over 15 amino acids. J gave up 6 bases and V 1 base, and 7 bases lay outside the gene matches. Germline lookup yields CDR1 DFQATT and CDR2 SNEGSKA (reference sequence). CDR3 amino acids: CSARVERGGPDTQYF. CDR3 nucleotides: TGCAGTGCTAGAGTGGAGCGGGGGGGGCCCGATACGCAGTATTTT.

This clonotype was seen a few times. The chain links TRBV7-2 to TRBJ1-2; 9 bases align to TRBD1. V trimming: 1 base; J trimming: 2 bases; junction bases outside the gene matches: 2. This CDR3 region has 15 residues. Germline V gene data show CDR1 as SGHTA and CDR2 as FQGNSA. The CDR3 coding sequence is TGTGCCAGCAGCTTAGTGACAGGGGGGAACTATGGCTACACCTTC. Its protein product is CASSLVTGGNYGYTF.

The chain combines TRBV3-1 with TRBJ2-4; no firm D call. V was clipped by 3 bases and J by 1 base, with 4 bases between them. The CDR3 extends over 13 amino acids. Looked up from germline, CDR1 is LGHDT and CDR2 is YNNKEL (reference sequence). For the CDR3, the DNA is TGTGCCAGCAGCCACAGGGCCAAAAACATTCAGTACTTC. This codes for CASSHRAKNIQYF.

This clonotype was seen more than once but under ten times. The V call is TRBV14, the J call TRBJ2-1; D gene unclear. CDR1 SGHDN and CDR2 FVKESK come from the germline V gene. CDR3 length equals 16 residues. The germline V and J ends were trimmed by 3 bases and 0 bases, with 12 bases remaining between them. The CDR3: CASSQTLGSSYNEQFF. Here the CDR3 DNA reads TGTGCCAGCAGCCAGACCCTAGGCAGCTCCTACAATGAGCAGTTCTTC.

CDR3 in amino acids: CASSQVGGKNEQFF. Written as DNA, the CDR3 is TGCGCCAGCAGTCAAGTCGGGGGAAAAAATGAGCAGTTCTTC. The J gene is TRBJ2-1, the V gene TRBV5-1, with D perhaps TRBD2 (6 bases). V lost 5 bases to trimming and J lost 7 bases, with 16 bases between them. The CDR3 runs 14 residues. Germline CDR1 is SGHRS and CDR2 is YFSETQ.

This sequence joins TRBV20-1 and TRBJ1-5; D call uncertain. The CDR3 has 14 amino acids. Germline CDR1 and CDR2: DFQATT and SNEGSKA (reference sequence). The ends were cut back, 3 bases at V and 4 bases at J, with 13 bases in the middle. CDR3 region: CSARIKPGNQPQHF. In DNA, the CDR3 is TGCAGTGCTAGGATCAAACCTGGGAATCAGCCCCAGCATTTT.

The chain recombines TRBV6-1 with TRBJ1-2; TRBD1 aligns across 8 bases. The CDR3 spans 15 residues. The V segment lost 6 bases and the J segment 2 bases; nucleotides outside the gene matches: 8. Germline V gene sequence: CDR1 MNHNS, CDR2 SASEGT. The CDR3 loop is CASSGQGVGNYGYTF. Written as DNA, the CDR3 is TGTGCCAGCAGCGGACAGGGTGTGGGCAACTATGGCTACACCTTC.

The chain couples TRBV12-3 or TRBV12-4 to TRBJ2-7, with D possibly being TRBD1 or TRBD2 (7 bases each). The CDR3 is made up of 15 amino acids. Trimming removed 5 bases at V and 0 bases at J, with 14 bases between. The CDR3 loop reads CASSPQGGGSYEQYF. Here the CDR3 DNA reads TGTGCCAGCAGTCCTCAGGGGGGGGGCTCCTACGAGCAGTACTTC.

This clonotype was recorded at least ten times. CDR3 bases: TGTGCCAGCAGCCAAGGGGGCACTGAAGCTTTCTTT. It translates to CASSQGGTEAFF. V usage is TRBV3-1 and J usage is TRBJ1-1, with unresolved D. Germline loops: CDR1 LGHDT, CDR2 YNNKEL (reference sequence). V lost 1 base to trimming and J lost 4 bases, with 4 bases between them. This CDR3 is built from 12 residues.

The chain carries TRBV7-2 and TRBJ2-7; 9 bases line up with TRBD1. The V and J ends lost 5 bases and 3 bases, in that order; junction bases with no gene match: 8. Germline CDR1 and CDR2: SGHTA and FQGNSA. CDR3 length: 15 residues. CDR3 coding DNA: TGTGCCAGCAGCACAACCGGGACAGGGTACTACGAGCAGTACTTC. This sequence encodes CASSTTGTGYYEQYF.

The chain recombines TRBV20-1 with TRBJ2-7, with D possibly TRBD2 on 6 matching bases. V was shortened by 6 bases and J by 0 bases, with 21 bases between the two germline ends. The CDR3 is 16 amino acids. Germline-derived CDR1 and CDR2 are DFQATT and SNEGSKA (reference sequence). CDR3 nucleotides: TGCAGTGCCCATTCCGTCGGGAGTCTAACCTCCTACGAGCAGTACTTC. This codes for CSAHSVGSLTSYEQYF.

This clonotype was found many times. The V and J genes are TRBV12-3 or TRBV12-4 and TRBJ2-3, with 8 bases lining up with TRBD2. V lost 6 bases to trimming and J lost 1 base; unmatched junction nucleotides: 9. CDR3 length: 16 amino acids. For the CDR3, the DNA is TGTGCCAGCAGCCCAGCGGGGGAGTCCCGCACAGATACGCAGTATTTT. This translates into CASSPAGESRTDTQYF.

The sample holds a few counts of this clonotype. The chain employs TRBV19 and TRBJ2-2; either TRBD1 or TRBD2 may fit D (6 bases each). Trimming cost V 8 bases and J 4 bases, with 11 bases left between them. The CDR3 is 13 residues long. Germline CDR1 reads LNHDA; CDR2 reads SQIVND (reference sequence). CDR3 amino acids: CASGGPPTGELFF. As DNA, the CDR3 is TGTGCCAGTGGGGGGCCCCCCACCGGGGAGCTGTTTTTT.

This clonotype was observed a handful of times. The gene calls are TRBV3-1 and TRBJ2-2; D unresolved. V lost 1 base to trimming and J lost 6 bases, with 6 bases between them. The germline V gene has CDR1 LGHDT and CDR2 YNNKEL (reference sequence). This CDR3 has 13 residues. This chain's CDR3 is CASSQVSPGELFF. Written as DNA, the CDR3 is TGTGCCAGCAGCCAAGTGTCTCCCGGGGAGCTGTTTTTT. The whole variable domain, filled in from reference TRBV3-1 and TRBJ2-2, reads DTAVSQTPKYLVTQMGNDKSIKCEQNLGHDTMYWYKQDSKKFLKIMFSYNNKELIINETVPNRFSPKSPDKAHLNLHINSLELGDSAVYFCASSQVSPGELFFGEGSRLTVL.

Ten or more counts support this clonotype. The chain joins TRBV20-1 to TRBJ2-3; 9 positions match TRBD2. With 3 bases clipped from V and 2 bases from J, the junction kept 3 bases outside the gene matches. The germline gives CDR1 DFQATT, CDR2 SNEGSKA (reference sequence). This CDR3 contains 14 residues. CDR3 amino acids: CSASSGLATDTQYF. CDR3 bases: TGCAGTGCTAGTTCGGGACTAGCCACAGATACGCAGTATTTT.

This chain uses TRBV6-5 with TRBJ2-5, with 7 positions matching TRBD1. With 2 bases clipped from V and 1 base from J, the junction kept 1 base outside the gene matches. CDR3 length: 14 residues. Germline CDR1 reads MNHEY; CDR2 reads SVGAGI. For the CDR3, the DNA is TGTGCCAGCAGTTACCGGACAGGCCAAGAGACCCAGTACTTC. Protein sequence: CASSYRTGQETQYF.

In its sample, this clonotype was seen a few times. V and J are TRBV5-1 and TRBJ2-7, with 9 bases fitting TRBD2. Looked up from germline, CDR1 is SGHRS and CDR2 is YFSETQ. V was pared by 3 bases and J by 4 bases, with 8 bases of the junction left unmatched. This CDR3 has 15 residues. This chain's CDR3 is CASSSATSGRYEQYF. The DNA of the CDR3 is TGCGCCAGCAGCTCGGCGACTAGCGGCAGATACGAGCAGTACTTC.

This clonotype was seen at least ten times. The chain combines TRBV12-3 or TRBV12-4 with TRBJ2-2; D call uncertain. This CDR3 comprises 12 residues. V lost 3 bases and J lost 7, with 6 bases in between. The CDR3 loop is CASSFSGGELFF. As DNA, the CDR3 is TGTGCCAGCAGTTTTTCTGGCGGGGAGCTGTTTTTT.

This clonotype was seen only a few times. The chain combines TRBV11-2 with TRBJ2-3; 10 positions match TRBD1. After removal of 5 bases from V and 8 bases from J, the junction contained 19 bases not matched to a gene. CDR1 SGHAT and CDR2 FQNNGV come from the germline V gene. This CDR3 contains 18 residues. DNA for the CDR3: TGTGCCAGCAGCGCTTACTCCGGGACAGGGGCACCCCTGGGTACGCAGTATTTT. It yields the protein CASSAYSGTGAPLGTQYF.

The CDR3 coding sequence is TGTGCCGGGGGGCAGAACACTGAAGCTTTCTTT. The encoded protein is CAGGQNTEAFF. The chain combines TRBV7-9 with TRBJ1-1; weak D call: TRBD1 (6 bases). CDR3 length: 11 amino acids. Germline lookup yields CDR1 SEHNR and CDR2 FQNEAQ (reference sequence). With 11 bases removed from V and 1 base from J, the gap between germline ends came to 8 bases.

This clonotype came up a few times. V and J are TRBV12-3 or TRBV12-4 and TRBJ2-1; 7 bases match TRBD2. V lost 6 bases and J lost 2; bases outside the gene matches: 7. The CDR3 contains 15 residues. CDR3 sequence (DNA): TGTGCCAGCAGGGGGGAGGGCTCTACCTACAATGAGCAGTTCTTC. It codes for CASRGEGSTYNEQFF.